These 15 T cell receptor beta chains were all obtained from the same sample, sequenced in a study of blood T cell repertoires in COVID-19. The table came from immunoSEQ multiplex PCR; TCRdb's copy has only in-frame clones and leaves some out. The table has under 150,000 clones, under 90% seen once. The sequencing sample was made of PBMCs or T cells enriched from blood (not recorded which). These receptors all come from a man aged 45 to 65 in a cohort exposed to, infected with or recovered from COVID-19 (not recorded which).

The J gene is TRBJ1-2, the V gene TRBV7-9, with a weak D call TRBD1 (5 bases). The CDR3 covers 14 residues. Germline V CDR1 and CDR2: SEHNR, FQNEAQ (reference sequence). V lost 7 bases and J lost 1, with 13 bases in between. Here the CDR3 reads CASTLGRGNYGYTF. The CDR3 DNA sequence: TGTGCCAGCACCCTGGGGAGGGGTAACTATGGCTACACCTTC.

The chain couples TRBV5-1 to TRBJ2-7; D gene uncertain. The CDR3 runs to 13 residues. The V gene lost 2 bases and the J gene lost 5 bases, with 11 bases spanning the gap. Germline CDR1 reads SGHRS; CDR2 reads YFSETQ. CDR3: CASSFGRSDEQYF. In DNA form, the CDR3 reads TGCGCCAGCAGCTTTGGCCGGAGCGACGAGCAGTACTTC.

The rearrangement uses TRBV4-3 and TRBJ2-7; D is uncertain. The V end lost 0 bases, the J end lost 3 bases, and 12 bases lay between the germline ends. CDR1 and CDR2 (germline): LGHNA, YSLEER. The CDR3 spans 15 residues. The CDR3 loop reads CASSQDRIRFYEQYF. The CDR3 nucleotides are TGCGCCAGCAGCCAAGATAGGATCAGGTTCTACGAGCAGTACTTC.

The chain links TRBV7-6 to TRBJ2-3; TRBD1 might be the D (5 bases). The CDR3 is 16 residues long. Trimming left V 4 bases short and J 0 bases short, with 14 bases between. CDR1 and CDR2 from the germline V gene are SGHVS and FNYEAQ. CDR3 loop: CASSWGLTGSTDTQYF. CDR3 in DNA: TGTGCCAGCAGCTGGGGCCTGACGGGCAGCACAGATACGCAGTATTTT. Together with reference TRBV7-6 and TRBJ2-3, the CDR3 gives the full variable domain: GAGVSQSPRYKVTKRGQDVALRCDPISGHVSLYWYRQALGQGPEFLTYFNYEAQQDKSGLPNDRFSAERPEGSISTLTIQRTEQRDSAMYRCASSWGLTGSTDTQYFGPGTRLTVL.

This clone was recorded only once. CDR3 residues: CASRLDGTGANVLTF. The CDR3 DNA is TGTGCCAGCAGATTGGACGGGACTGGGGCCAACGTCCTGACTTTC. V usage is TRBV6-5 and J usage is TRBJ2-6; perhaps TRBD2 as D (5 bases). Per germline, CDR1 MNHEY and CDR2 SVGAGI. The CDR3 spans 15 residues. With 6 bases removed from V and 2 bases from J, the gap between germline ends came to 11 bases.

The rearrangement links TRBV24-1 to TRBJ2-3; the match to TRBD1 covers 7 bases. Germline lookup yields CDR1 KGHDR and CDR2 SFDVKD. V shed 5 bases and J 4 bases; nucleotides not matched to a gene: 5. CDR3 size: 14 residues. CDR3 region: CATSGSTGADTQYF. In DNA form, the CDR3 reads TGTGCCACCAGTGGTTCTACAGGGGCAGATACGCAGTATTTT.

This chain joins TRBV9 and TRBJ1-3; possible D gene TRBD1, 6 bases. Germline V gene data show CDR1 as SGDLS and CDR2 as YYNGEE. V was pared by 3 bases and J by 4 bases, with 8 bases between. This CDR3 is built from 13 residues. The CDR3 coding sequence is TGTGCCAGCAGCGCCGACAGGGGAAACACCATATATTTT. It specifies CASSADRGNTIYF.

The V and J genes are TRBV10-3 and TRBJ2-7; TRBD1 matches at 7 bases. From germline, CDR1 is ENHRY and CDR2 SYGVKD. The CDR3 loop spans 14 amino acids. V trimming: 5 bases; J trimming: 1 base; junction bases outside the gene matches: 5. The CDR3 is CAISNRDSSYEQYF. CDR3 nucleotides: TGTGCCATCAGTAATAGGGACAGTTCCTACGAGCAGTACTTC.

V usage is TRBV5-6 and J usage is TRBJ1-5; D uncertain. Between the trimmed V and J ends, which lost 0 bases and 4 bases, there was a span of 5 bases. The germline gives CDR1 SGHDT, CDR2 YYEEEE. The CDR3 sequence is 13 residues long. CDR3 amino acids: CASSLAGNQPQHF. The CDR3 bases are TGTGCCAGCAGCTTGGCCGGGAATCAGCCCCAGCATTTT.

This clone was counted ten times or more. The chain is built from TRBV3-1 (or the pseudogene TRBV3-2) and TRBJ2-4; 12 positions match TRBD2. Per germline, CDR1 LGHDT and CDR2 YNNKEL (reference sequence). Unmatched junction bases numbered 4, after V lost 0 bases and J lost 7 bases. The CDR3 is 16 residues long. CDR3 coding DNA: TGTGCCAGCAGCCAAGATTTAGGACTAGCGGGGAACATTCAGTACTTC. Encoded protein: CASSQDLGLAGNIQYF.

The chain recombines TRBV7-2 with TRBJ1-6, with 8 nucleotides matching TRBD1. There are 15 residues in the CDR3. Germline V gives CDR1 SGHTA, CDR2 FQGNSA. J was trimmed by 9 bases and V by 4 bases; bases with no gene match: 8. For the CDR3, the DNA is TGTGCCAGCAGCTCAGGGGGCGCGGTTGCTTCACCCCTCCACTTT. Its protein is CASSSGGAVASPLHF.

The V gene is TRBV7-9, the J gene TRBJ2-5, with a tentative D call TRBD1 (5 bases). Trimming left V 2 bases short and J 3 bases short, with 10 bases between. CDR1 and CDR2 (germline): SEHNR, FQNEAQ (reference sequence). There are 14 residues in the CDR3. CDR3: CASSLKGWKETQYF. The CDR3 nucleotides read TGTGCCAGCAGCTTAAAGGGGTGGAAAGAGACCCAGTACTTC.

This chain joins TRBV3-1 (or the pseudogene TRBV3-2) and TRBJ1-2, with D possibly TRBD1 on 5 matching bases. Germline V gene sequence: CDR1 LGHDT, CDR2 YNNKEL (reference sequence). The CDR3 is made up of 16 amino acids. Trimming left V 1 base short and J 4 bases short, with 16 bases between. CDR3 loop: CASSQGSDREGYGYTF. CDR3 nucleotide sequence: TGTGCCAGCAGCCAAGGGTCCGACAGAGAAGGCTATGGCTACACCTTC.

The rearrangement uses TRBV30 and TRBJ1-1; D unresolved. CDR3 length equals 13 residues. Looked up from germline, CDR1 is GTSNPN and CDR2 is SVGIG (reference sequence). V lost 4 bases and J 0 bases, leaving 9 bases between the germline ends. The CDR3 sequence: CAWIPHMNTEAFF. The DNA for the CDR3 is TGTGCCTGGATTCCTCACATGAACACTGAAGCTTTCTTT.

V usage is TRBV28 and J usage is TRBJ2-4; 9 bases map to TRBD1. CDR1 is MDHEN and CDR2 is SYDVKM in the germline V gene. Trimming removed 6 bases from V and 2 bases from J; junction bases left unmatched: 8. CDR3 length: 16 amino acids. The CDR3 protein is CASSLDRGLTKNIQYF. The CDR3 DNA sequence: TGTGCCAGCAGCCTCGACAGGGGGTTAACCAAAAACATTCAGTACTTC.